A single sample gave rise to the 29 T cell receptor beta chains below, sequenced in a study of response to subunit inactivated influenza vaccine. TCRdb redid the calling of the RT-PCR reads with MiXCR, one entry per CDR3 protein. The sample consists of hundreds of thousands of distinct CDR3 sequences, 6.5% to 8% of them appearing once. Sequences were derived from PBMCs from blood, sampled less than 25 months after vaccination. Source of these receptors: a man between 50 and 75 years old who received an inactivated influenza vaccine.

The sample holds a few counts of this clonotype. The V and J genes are TRBV9 and TRBJ2-1; D is undetermined. Germline values: CDR1 SGDLS, CDR2 YYNGEE. CDR3 length equals 15 residues. V was clipped by 3 bases and J by 6 bases, with 16 bases between them. The CDR3 coding sequence is TGTGCCAGCAGCGCGAGTCGGACGAAGGGCAATGAGCAGTTCTTC. The encoded protein is CASSASRTKGNEQFF.

This clonotype was found a few times. The rearrangement links TRBV6-1 to TRBJ1-6; TRBD1 matches at 10 bases. Germline V gene data show CDR1 as MNHNS and CDR2 as SASEGT. This CDR3 region has 15 residues. The V and J ends lost 5 bases and 10 bases, in that order; junction bases with no gene match: 8. The DNA of the CDR3 is TGTGCCAGCAGTACAACCGGGACAGGGGACTCACCCCTCCACTTT. This translates into CASSTTGTGDSPLHF.

There are many counts of this clonotype. The chain recombines TRBV6-1 with TRBJ2-1; TRBD2 matches 14 bases. Germline CDR1 and CDR2: MNHNS and SASEGT. The CDR3 has 15 residues. The V segment lost 5 bases and the J segment 7 bases; nucleotides outside the gene matches: 4. The CDR3, as DNA: TGTGCCAGCAGTCCTTGGACTAGCGGGAGGAATGAGCAGTTCTTC. It specifies CASSPWTSGRNEQFF.

The sample holds many counts of this clonotype. The V call is TRBV12-3 or TRBV12-4, the J call TRBJ1-3, with unresolved D. This CDR3 has 12 amino acids. V was cut by 6 bases and J by 7 bases, with 10 bases left in between. CDR3 in DNA: TGTGCCAGCAGCGACCTAGGGAACACCATATATTTT. Protein sequence: CASSDLGNTIYF.

The chain uses TRBV7-9 and TRBJ2-2; D gene uncertain. V lost 7 bases, J lost 1 base, and 13 bases lay in between. The length of the CDR3 is 15 residues. Germline CDR1 SEHNR, CDR2 FQNEAQ (reference sequence). The CDR3 region has the DNA TGTGCCAGCACCGCGCCGCTCGGGAACACCGGGGAGCTGTTTTTT. Amino acids: CASTAPLGNTGELFF.

In this sample, this clonotype turned up many times. This chain joins TRBV5-1 and TRBJ1-2; TRBD1 matches 9 bases. J lost 0 bases, V lost 7 bases, and 7 bases had no gene match. The CDR3 spans 15 residues. From germline, CDR1 is SGHRS and CDR2 YFSETQ. The CDR3 DNA sequence: TGCGCCAGCGCCATGGGACAGGGAGCTAACTATGGCTACACCTTC. The encoded protein is CASAMGQGANYGYTF.

J is TRBJ1-1 and V is TRBV4-1, with a possible D match to TRBD1 (6 bases). CDR1 is MGHRA, CDR2 YSYEKL, per germline. The CDR3 length is 14 residues. V shed 1 base and J shed 4 bases, with 10 bases lying between them. CDR3 DNA: TGCGCCAGCAGCCAAGGGACAGTGGGCACTGAAGCTTTCTTT. Protein: CASSQGTVGTEAFF.

In this sample, this clonotype turned up a few times. CDR3 amino acids: CASSRGKNTEAFF. The DNA for the CDR3 is TGCGCCAGCAGCAGGGGGAAGAACACTGAAGCTTTCTTT. The chain uses TRBV5-1 and TRBJ1-1; TRBD1 is a possible D gene (6 bases). Trimming shortened V by 4 bases and J by 1 base, and 8 bases separated the two germline ends. The CDR3 is 13 amino acids. Germline-derived CDR1 and CDR2 are SGHRS and YFSETQ.

The V gene is TRBV5-1, the J gene TRBJ2-1; 12 nucleotides agree with TRBD1. Germline CDR1 and CDR2: SGHRS and YFSETQ. The length of the CDR3 is 16 residues. J lost 8 bases, V lost 2 bases, and 8 bases had no gene match. The CDR3 sequence is CASSLLGQGARDEQFF. The CDR3 DNA reads as TGCGCCAGCAGCTTACTGGGACAGGGGGCGCGCGATGAGCAGTTCTTC.

This clonotype has ten or more counts. The chain has TRBV10-3 and TRBJ2-7; 7 bases line up with TRBD2. V lost 5 bases and J lost 3; bases outside the gene matches: 4. The germline V gene encodes CDR1 ENHRY and CDR2 SYGVKD. The length of the CDR3 is 13 residues. CDR3 in DNA: TGTGCCATCAGTCGGGGGGATGTCTACGAGCAGTACTTC. It encodes CAISRGDVYEQYF.

This clonotype was counted between two and nine times. V is TRBV4-3 and J is TRBJ1-2; D gene unclear. Trimming pared 0 bases from V and 3 bases from J, leaving 8 bases between. Germline V gene lookup returns CDR1 LGHNA and CDR2 YSLEER. This CDR3 comprises 14 residues. CDR3 in DNA: TGCGCCAGCAGCCAAGATGGGTTCTACTATGGCTACACCTTC. It codes for CASSQDGFYYGYTF.

The chain couples TRBV4-3 to TRBJ2-3, with 8 bases lining up with TRBD1. Germline values: CDR1 LGHNA, CDR2 YSLEER. The CDR3 length is 15 residues. The V segment lost 3 bases and the J segment 6 bases; nucleotides outside the gene matches: 8. In nucleotides, the CDR3 is TGCGCCAGCAGCCAGGGGGACAGGCGAACGGATACGCAGTATTTT. It yields the protein CASSQGDRRTDTQYF.

In this sample, this clonotype turned up a few times. CDR3 nucleotide sequence: TGTGCCAGCAGCGTAGCCGGTATTTGGGCGGGGTCCTCCTACAATGAGCAGTTCTTC. As protein: CASSVAGIWAGSSYNEQFF. J is TRBJ2-1 and V is TRBV9; possible D gene TRBD2, 6 bases. V was clipped by 0 bases and J by 0 bases, with 19 bases between them. This CDR3 is built from 19 residues. Germline V gene sequence: CDR1 SGDLS, CDR2 YYNGEE.

In its sample, this clonotype was seen a few times. This chain joins TRBV28 and TRBJ2-1; 13 nucleotides line up with TRBD2. This CDR3 is built from 15 residues. Trimming took 1 base from V and 7 from J; bases not matched to a gene: 1. CDR1 is MDHEN and CDR2 is SYDVKM in the germline V gene. The CDR3 DNA reads TGTGCCAGCAGTTTATTACTAGCGGGAGGGAATGAGCAGTTCTTC. Translating it yields CASSLLLAGGNEQFF.

This chain connects TRBV7-2 to TRBJ1-2, with 8 bases identical to TRBD1. J lost 5 bases, V lost 3 bases, and 8 bases had no gene match. Germline V gene lookup returns CDR1 SGHTA and CDR2 FQGNSA. CDR3 length: 15 residues. CDR3 amino acids: CASSFRDRSRYGYTF. The CDR3 DNA reads as TGTGCCAGCAGCTTCCGGGACAGGAGTCGTTATGGCTACACCTTC.

DNA of the CDR3: TGTGCCAGCAGCGCGGACCGACTAGCGGGAGGGATAGATACGCAGTATTTT. Residues: CASSADRLAGGIDTQYF. The chain joins TRBV9 to TRBJ2-3; 14 bases agree with TRBD2. Germline assignment: CDR1 SGDLS and CDR2 YYNGEE. This CDR3 contains 17 residues. After removal of 3 bases from V and 5 bases from J, the junction contained 8 bases not matched to a gene.

This clonotype has more than one count but fewer than ten. The V and J genes are TRBV29-1 and TRBJ1-2; a possible D gene is TRBD1 (6 bases). CDR1 and CDR2 from the germline V gene are SQVTM and ANQGSEA. V was cut by 6 bases and J by 6 bases, with 17 bases left in between. This CDR3 has 13 residues. As DNA, the CDR3 is TGCAGCGTCGCCCAGGGGAGAGGGAATGGCTACACCTTC. Protein sequence: CSVAQGRGNGYTF.

The J gene is TRBJ1-6, the V gene TRBV5-1, with D hard to call. The CDR3 length is 16 residues. The germline V gene encodes CDR1 SGHRS and CDR2 YFSETQ. V gave up 0 bases and J gave up 4 bases, with 11 bases separating them. This CDR3 is CASSLAGPRYNSPLHF. The DNA for the CDR3 is TGCGCCAGCAGCTTGGCAGGCCCCAGATATAATTCACCCCTCCACTTT.

This clonotype has at least ten counts. The V gene is TRBV10-3, the J gene TRBJ2-5; D unresolved. Per germline, CDR1 ENHRY and CDR2 SYGVKD. Trimming removed 6 bases at V and 5 bases at J, with 13 bases between. CDR3 size: 13 residues. CDR3 DNA: TGTGCCATCAGGGAGCCGCCCCACGAGACCCAGTACTTC. Translation gives CAIREPPHETQYF.

Many counts were recorded for this clonotype. The chain carries TRBV7-9 and TRBJ1-2; no firm D call. CDR3 size: 13 residues. Germline V gene data show CDR1 as SEHNR and CDR2 as FQNEAQ (reference sequence). V shed 5 bases and J shed 0 bases, with 7 bases lying between them. This CDR3 is CASSPRPNYGYTF. The DNA for the CDR3 is TGTGCCAGCAGCCCTAGACCTAACTATGGCTACACCTTC.

This CDR3 reads CSARTPSAEQFF. CDR3 DNA sequence: TGCAGTGCGAGGACTCCCTCGGCTGAGCAGTTCTTC. V usage is TRBV20-1 and J usage is TRBJ2-1, with TRBD2 as a possible D gene (5 bases). With 6 bases removed from V and 9 bases from J, the gap between germline ends came to 15 bases. The CDR3 extends over 12 amino acids. Germline loops: CDR1 DFQATT, CDR2 SNEGSKA (reference sequence).

This clonotype turned up a few times. The chain recombines TRBV7-6 with TRBJ2-1, with D unclear. This CDR3 is built from 16 residues. V gave up 2 bases and J gave up 1 base, with 12 bases separating them. Looked up from germline, CDR1 is SGHVS and CDR2 is FNYEAQ. CDR3 sequence reads: CASSLWRQESYNEQFF. CDR3 nucleotides: TGTGCCAGCAGCTTATGGCGCCAGGAGTCCTACAATGAGCAGTTCTTC. Full variable domain (rest looked up from reference TRBV7-6 and TRBJ2-1): GAGVSQSPRYKVTKRGQDVALRCDPISGHVSLYWYRQALGQGPEFLTYFNYEAQQDKSGLPNDRFSAERPEGSISTLTIQRTEQRDSAMYRCASSLWRQESYNEQFFGPGTRLTVL.

This clonotype has a count of ten or more. The genes are TRBV7-2 and TRBJ2-1; D not certain. Germline V gene data show CDR1 as SGHTA and CDR2 as FQGNSA. V was clipped by 2 bases and J by 5 bases, with 7 bases between them. CDR3 length equals 13 residues. The CDR3 DNA reads TGTGCCAGCAGCTTACAGGTTCACAATGAGCAGTTCTTC. Residues: CASSLQVHNEQFF.

This clonotype has a handful of counts. The chain joins TRBV12-3 or TRBV12-4 to TRBJ2-5; TRBD1 agrees at 8 bases. The CDR3 contains 14 residues. The junction had 6 bases not matched to a gene; V was cut back by 3 bases and J by 6 bases. In nucleotides, the CDR3 is TGTGCCAGCAGTTTGGACAGGGCGGGACAGACCCAGTACTTC. Translating gives CASSLDRAGQTQYF.

This clonotype was counted at least ten times. The chain has TRBV4-3 and TRBJ2-2; 11 bases map to TRBD2. This CDR3 has 18 amino acids. Germline V gene sequence: CDR1 LGHNA, CDR2 YSLEER. After removal of 3 bases from V and 5 bases from J, the junction contained 11 bases not matched to a gene. CDR3 sequence reads: CASSQFIAGGPETGELFF. The CDR3 DNA reads as TGCGCCAGCAGCCAGTTCATAGCGGGGGGGCCGGAGACCGGGGAGCTGTTTTTT.

This clonotype was seen only a few times. The chain combines TRBV6-5 with TRBJ1-3; D unresolved. Trimming took 1 base from V and 0 from J, leaving 13 bases between them. This CDR3 has 17 residues. Germline CDR1 reads MNHEY; CDR2 reads SVGAGI. The CDR3 nucleotides are TGTGCCAGCAGTTACTATAGTTCGATTGCCTCTGGAAACACCATATATTTT. It specifies CASSYYSSIASGNTIYF.

This clonotype was counted ten times or more. The chain joins TRBV5-1 to TRBJ2-2; D is unresolved. The CDR3 has 14 residues. V lost 6 bases, J lost 0 bases, and 9 bases lay in between. Per germline, CDR1 SGHRS and CDR2 YFSETQ. CDR3 in amino acids: CASISEPNTGELFF. The CDR3 DNA reads TGCGCCAGCATCAGCGAGCCGAACACCGGGGAGCTGTTTTTT.

This clonotype was recorded at least ten times. The J gene is TRBJ2-5, the V gene TRBV7-2, with TRBD1 as a possible D gene (6 bases). V dropped 3 bases and J dropped 3 bases, with 11 bases sitting between them. The CDR3 is 14 residues long. Per germline, CDR1 SGHTA and CDR2 FQGNSA. CDR3 protein: CASSFRGMEETQYF. CDR3 bases: TGTGCCAGCAGCTTCAGGGGTATGGAAGAGACCCAGTACTTC.

This rearrangement joins TRBV9 to TRBJ1-2; 7 bases agree with TRBD1. V was pared by 3 bases and J by 4 bases, with 9 bases of the junction left unmatched. This CDR3 is 15 amino acids long. The germline V gene has CDR1 SGDLS and CDR2 YYNGEE. The CDR3 loop is CASSAIPSGGYGYTF. The CDR3 nucleotides are TGTGCCAGCAGCGCCATACCCTCAGGGGGCTATGGCTACACCTTC.